This entry concerns a single T cell receptor beta chain. This sample stems from a study of blood T cell repertoires in COVID-19. About the study: COVID-19 samples, acute and convalescent, were from the United States, Italy and Spain. PBMCs, B-cell-depleted T cells, or T cells were the source of the cDNA or gDNA that made up the material.

As handled by the study authors: Using reference gene primer amplification, nucleated cell counts were estimated. Libraries were prepared by immunoSEQ multiplex PCR; TCRdb keeps only in-frame clonotypes and omits some of them. V, J and clone size are those of that table, while D and trimming were read from the DNA. This sample carries about 140,000 clones, more than 75% of them seen once, and the ten largest clones take around 5.4%. V lost 3 bases and J lost 2; bases outside the gene matches: 7. The CDR3 length is 14 residues. The V gene's germline CDR1 is SQVTM and CDR2 ANQGSEA. What was sequenced was peripheral blood. This sequence was found in a human donor in a cohort sampled during active COVID-19. V gene TRBV29-1 combines with J gene TRBJ2-7, with TRBD1 identical over 7 bases. The CDR3 sequence is CSVEGETGTYEQYF. CDR3 DNA: TGCAGCGTTGAGGGCGAGACAGGGACCTACGAGCAGTACTTC.